This T cell receptor beta chain came from a study of monozygotic twins with inflammatory bowel disease. The study's findings and limits: Ultimately, a single strong signal or clonotype associated with IBD was not supported.

The CDR3 contains 15 residues. CDR1 is MNHEY and CDR2 is SVGAGI in the germline V gene. From its re-call of the 5' RACE reads, TCRdb lists each CDR3 protein once, without DNA. The repertoire table contains 300,000 to 400,000 distinct CDR3 sequences. As for this clonotype: As yet, its antigen is unknown.

The chain combines TRBV6-5 with TRBJ1-2. What was sequenced was blood. This TCR was recovered from a human donor with ulcerative colitis or Crohn's disease, or a healthy co-twin of an affected twin (not recorded which). This chain's CDR3 is CASSYSIGGWYGYTF.